This TCR beta chain originates from a study of shared clonotypes between healthy human individuals. For the study at large: Donors were two women and a few men aged 18 to 49. General observations from the study: Despite large depth, rarefaction showed incomplete sorted-subset sequencing.

On this clone itself: Its matching antigen is unknown.

Genomic DNA of every subset was divided equally among multiple immunoSEQ plates. The method was immunoSEQ multiplex PCR; TCRdb's version includes in-frame clones alone and lacks a portion of them. The data show roughly 640,000 clones, 74% seen once. The CDR3 loop spans 16 amino acids. The germline CDR1 and CDR2 sequences are GTSNPN and SVGIG (reference sequence). V trimming: 4 bases; J trimming: 6 bases; junction bases outside the gene matches: 18. The source is a woman aged 25 to 39 in good health. The sample consisted of memory CD4+ T cells sorted from blood. The subset: CD45RA-negative fraction. This sequence joins TRBV30 and TRBJ2-7; TRBD2 matches at 7 bases. CDR3 sequence (DNA): TGTGCCTGGATGCCCCCAAGTTCGGCGGGAGATCGCGAGCAGTACTTC. It specifies CAWMPPSSAGDREQYF.